The rows below give T cell receptor beta chains drawn from one sample of a study of T cells after yellow fever vaccination. TCRdb recomputed calls from the 5' RACE reads with MiXCR, one row per CDR3 protein. The table records about 340,000 distinct CDR3 sequences, around 13% of them present only once. Source: CD4+ T cells sorted from PBMCs, taken 15 days after the yellow fever booster vaccination. The receptors were gathered from a young man who received the YFV17D yellow fever vaccine. Each CDR3 is given with its conserved first and last residue. A D gene is named only where the DNA matches it firmly. Clone sizes are given selectively: once, few, many, or a class where the clone is expanded.

D	J	size	V	DNA	CDR3
TRBD2	TRBJ2-4	.	TRBV12-3/TRBV12-4	TGTGCCAGCAGGGGACTAGAGGTCATTCAGTACTTC	CASRGLEVIQYF
.	TRBJ1-6	.	TRBV18	TGTGCCAGCTCACCACTGGTTAGCTACAGCCCCTATAATTCACCCCTCCACTTT	CASSPLVSYSPYNSPLHF
.	TRBJ1-4	.	TRBV20-1	TGCAGTGCTGGAGGGGTCGGGGGCTACGGGGAAAAACTGTTTTTT	CSAGGVGGYGEKLFF
TRBD2	TRBJ2-2	.	TRBV20-1	TGCAGTGCTAGAGGCCCTCGGGAGGGACAAGTCGGGGAGCTGTTTTTT	CSARGPREGQVGELFF
.	TRBJ2-2	few	TRBV28	TGTGCCAGCAATCGCAGACTCGACACCGGGGAGCTGTTTTTT	CASNRRLDTGELFF
.	TRBJ2-5	.	TRBV5-1	TGCGCCAGCAGTTTCCAGGGTGCCCGGGAGACCCAGTACTTC	CASSFQGARETQYF
TRBD2	TRBJ2-4	many	TRBV15	TGTGCCACCAGCAGAGCCCCCTCGGGGGGAACGAGAAACATTCAGTACTTC	CATSRAPSGGTRNIQYF
TRBD1	TRBJ1-4	.	TRBV20-1	TGCAGTGCTAGAGCAATCGACAGGGGGACGGTAAAACTGTTTTTT	CSARAIDRGTVKLFF
.	TRBJ1-6	.	TRBV29-1	TGCAGCGTGAAGCGGGAGGGAGATTCACCCCTCCACTTT	CSVKREGDSPLHF
.	TRBJ1-5	.	TRBV6-5	TGTGCCAGCAGTTCCCTCCGACAGGTTCATCAGCCCCAGCATTTT	CASSSLRQVHQPQHF
.	TRBJ2-2	few	TRBV4-3	TGCGCCAGCAGCCAAAAAAGTGGCACCGGGGAGCTGTTTTTT	CASSQKSGTGELFF
.	TRBJ2-5	.	TRBV6-2/TRBV6-3	TGTGCCAGCACCAAATATCAAGAGACCCAGTACTTC	CASTKYQETQYF
.	TRBJ1-2	many	TRBV12-3/TRBV12-4	TGTGCCAGCAGTTTAGCTTTATTACAACTATATGGAGGCTACACCTTC	CASSLALLQLYGGYTF
TRBD2	TRBJ2-3	few	TRBV29-1	TGCAGCGTTGCAGGGAGGGCAACAGATACGCAGTATTTT	CSVAGRATDTQYF
.	TRBJ1-1	many	TRBV4-2	TGTGCCAGCAGCCAGACAGGTGGGAGGAGAGGAACTGAAGCTTTCTTT	CASSQTGGRRGTEAFF
.	TRBJ1-3	.	TRBV2	TGTGCCAGCAGTGAGCAGGGGCCCGGTTGGACCATATATTTT	CASSEQGPGWTIYF
.	TRBJ2-7	few	TRBV19	TGTGCCAGCGCGAATAGCGGTGATACCTACGAGCAGTACTTC	CASANSGDTYEQYF
.	TRBJ2-5	many	TRBV11-1	TGTGCCAGCAGTCTTAGGGGTTTTCAAGAGACCCAGTACTTC	CASSLRGFQETQYF